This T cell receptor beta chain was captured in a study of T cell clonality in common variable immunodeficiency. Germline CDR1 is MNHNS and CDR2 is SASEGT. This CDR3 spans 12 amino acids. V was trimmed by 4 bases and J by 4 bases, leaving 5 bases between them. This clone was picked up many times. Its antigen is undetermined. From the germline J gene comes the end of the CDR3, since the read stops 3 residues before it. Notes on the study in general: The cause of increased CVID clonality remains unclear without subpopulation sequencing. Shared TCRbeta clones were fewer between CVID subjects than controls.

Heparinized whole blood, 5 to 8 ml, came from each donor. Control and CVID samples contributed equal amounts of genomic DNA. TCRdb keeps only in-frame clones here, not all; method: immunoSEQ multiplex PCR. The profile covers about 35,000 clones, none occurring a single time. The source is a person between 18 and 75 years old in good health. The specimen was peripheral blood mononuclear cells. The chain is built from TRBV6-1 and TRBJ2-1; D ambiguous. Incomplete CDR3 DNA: TGTGCCAGCAGTGGTCTGTACAATGAG. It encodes CASSGLYNE. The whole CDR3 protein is CASSGLYNEQFF.